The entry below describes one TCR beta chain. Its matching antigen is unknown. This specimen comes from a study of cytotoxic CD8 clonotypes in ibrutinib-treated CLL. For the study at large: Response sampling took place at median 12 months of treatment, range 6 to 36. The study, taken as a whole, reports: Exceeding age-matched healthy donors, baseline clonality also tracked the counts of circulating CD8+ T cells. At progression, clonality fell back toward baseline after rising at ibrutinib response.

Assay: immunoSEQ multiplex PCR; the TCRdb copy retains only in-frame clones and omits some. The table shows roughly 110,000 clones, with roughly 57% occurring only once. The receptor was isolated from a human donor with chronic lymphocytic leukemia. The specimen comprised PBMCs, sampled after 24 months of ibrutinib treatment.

This chain's CDR3 is CASSPRGGVGGYTF. CDR3 nucleotide sequence: TGTGCCAGCAGCCCCCGGGGAGGGGTAGGTGGCTACACCTTC. This chain connects TRBV9 to TRBJ1-2; the D gene is possibly TRBD1 (5 bases). The CDR3 has 14 residues. Germline V gene data show CDR1 as SGDLS and CDR2 as YYNGEE. V dropped 4 bases and J dropped 7 bases, with 17 bases sitting between them.